The 10 T cell receptor beta chains presented below share a single source sample, sequenced in a study of cytomegalovirus exposure and HLA in healthy donors. Measured with immunoSEQ multiplex PCR; TCRdb has only the in-frame clones, and not every one. Of about 170,000 clones detected, approximately 86% appear once; the ten largest clones hold 2% to 2.5%. The source material was PBMCs. The receptor source for this set is a woman younger than 30 in good health and CMV-seronegative.

V and J are TRBV9 and TRBJ2-1, with TRBD2 matching 8 bases. The ends lost 4 bases at V and 3 bases at J; junction bases unmatched: 6. The CDR3 has 15 amino acids. Germline CDR1 SGDLS, CDR2 YYNGEE. The CDR3 sequence is CASSITSGDYNEQFF. CDR3 bases: TGTGCCAGCAGCATTACTAGCGGTGACTACAATGAGCAGTTCTTC.

A single count supports this clone. The genes are TRBV27 and TRBJ1-5, with D maybe TRBD1 (6 bases). Germline CDR1 and CDR2: MNHEY and SMNVEV (reference sequence). There are 15 residues in the CDR3. V lost 2 bases, J lost 9 bases, and 17 bases lay in between. The CDR3 nucleotides read TGTGCCAGCAGTTTAGATGGGGGCGGTTTGCGGCCCCAGCATTTT. Its protein is CASSLDGGGLRPQHF.

The chain employs TRBV7-9 and TRBJ2-7; a possible D gene is TRBD1 (6 bases). CDR1 is SEHNR, CDR2 FQNEAQ, per germline (reference sequence). The CDR3 totals 13 residues. V was clipped by 6 bases and J by 3 bases, with 12 bases between them. The CDR3 region has the DNA TGTGCCAGCAGTCAGGGGATCAACTACGAGCAGTACTTC. Residues: CASSQGINYEQYF.

The chain combines TRBV7-9 with TRBJ2-7; no clear D gene. Trimming cost V 1 base and J 7 bases, with 14 bases left between them. CDR1 is SEHNR, CDR2 FQNEAQ, per germline (reference sequence). This CDR3 contains 14 residues. CDR3 region: CASSLVFSGEEQYF. The CDR3 nucleotides read TGTGCCAGCAGCTTAGTATTTTCGGGTGAGGAGCAGTACTTC.

This chain joins TRBV5-1 and TRBJ2-7; D possibly corresponds to TRBD2 (5 bases). Between the trimmed V and J ends, which lost 7 bases and 2 bases, there was a span of 16 bases. This CDR3 region has 14 residues. CDR1 SGHRS and CDR2 YFSETQ come from the germline V gene. The chain's CDR3 is CASGWEFQPYEQYF. In DNA, the CDR3 is TGCGCCAGCGGCTGGGAGTTCCAACCCTACGAGCAGTACTTC.

J is TRBJ1-1 and V is TRBV27, with TRBD1 as a possible D gene (6 bases). CDR3 length: 14 residues. Deletions cut 7 bases from V and 1 base from J, with 13 bases between. Germline CDR1 reads MNHEY; CDR2 reads SMNVEV (reference sequence). CDR3 DNA sequence: TGTGCCAGCACTAGAACAGGGAGGAACACTGAAGCTTTCTTT. Residues: CASTRTGRNTEAFF.

This clone was observed a handful of times. The CDR3 protein is CASSYSSLGAPLHF. The DNA of the CDR3 is TGTGCCAGCAGTTACTCGTCGCTCGGGGCACCCCTCCACTTT. The chain is built from TRBV6-5 and TRBJ1-6; D uncertain. The CDR3 consists of 14 residues. V was shortened by 0 bases and J by 11 bases, with 11 bases between the two germline ends. From germline, CDR1 is MNHEY and CDR2 SVGAGI.

The chain couples TRBV10-3 to TRBJ2-7; 7 nucleotides align to TRBD2. The CDR3 is 15 amino acids. V was clipped by 0 bases and J by 1 base; unmatched bases: 3. CDR1 and CDR2 from the germline V gene are ENHRY and SYGVKD. The CDR3, as DNA: TGTGCCATCAGTGAGTCTTACGGGGGGTCCTACGAGCAGTACTTC. Encoded protein: CAISESYGGSYEQYF.

This clone was observed a handful of times. V and J are TRBV9 and TRBJ1-1; D is perhaps TRBD1 (5 bases). This CDR3 contains 14 residues. CDR1 and CDR2 (germline): SGDLS, YYNGEE. The V end was cut by 3 bases, the J end by 7 bases, with 16 bases between. DNA for the CDR3: TGTGCCAGCAGCGCGACACCGACAGAGATTGAAGCTTTCTTT. Translation: CASSATPTEIEAFF.

V gene TRBV10-3 combines with J gene TRBJ2-3; tentatively, D is TRBD2 (7 bases). Germline V gene data show CDR1 as ENHRY and CDR2 as SYGVKD. The CDR3 is 16 amino acids. Trimming removed 2 bases at V and 0 bases at J, with 12 bases between. The CDR3 coding sequence is TGTGCCATCAGTGAGAGGGGAGGGGGGAGCACAGATACGCAGTATTTT. It codes for CAISERGGGSTDTQYF.